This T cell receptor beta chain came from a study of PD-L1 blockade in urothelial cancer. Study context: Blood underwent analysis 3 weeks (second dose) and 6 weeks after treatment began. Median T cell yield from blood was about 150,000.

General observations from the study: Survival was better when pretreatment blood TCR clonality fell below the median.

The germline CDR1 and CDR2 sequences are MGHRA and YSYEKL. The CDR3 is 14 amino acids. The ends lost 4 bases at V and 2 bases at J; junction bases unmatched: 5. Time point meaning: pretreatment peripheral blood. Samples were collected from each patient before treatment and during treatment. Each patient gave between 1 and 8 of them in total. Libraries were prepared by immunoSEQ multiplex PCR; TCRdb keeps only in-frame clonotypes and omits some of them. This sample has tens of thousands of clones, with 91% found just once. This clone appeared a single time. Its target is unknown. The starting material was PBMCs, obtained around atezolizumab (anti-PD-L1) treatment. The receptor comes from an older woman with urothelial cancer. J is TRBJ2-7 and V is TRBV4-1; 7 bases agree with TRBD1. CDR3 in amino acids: CASSPRDSTYEQYF. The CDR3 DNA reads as TGCGCCAGCAGCCCACGGGACAGCACCTACGAGCAGTACTTC.